The 19 T cell receptor beta chains below all came from one sample that was sequenced in a study of blood T cell repertoires in COVID-19. TCRdb keeps only in-frame clones here, not all; method: immunoSEQ multiplex PCR. The data show some 200,000 clones, with about 90% seen just once and roughly 2% held by the top ten. Sequencing input: peripheral blood. Source of these receptors: a woman between 45 and 60 years old with acute or convalescent COVID-19.

This chain links TRBV19 with TRBJ1-6; a weak D match, TRBD1 (5 bases). The length of the CDR3 is 16 residues. CDR1 is LNHDA, CDR2 SQIVND, per germline (reference sequence). Trimming removed 3 bases from V and 0 bases from J, with 9 bases in between. In DNA, the CDR3 is TGTGCCAGTAGTATCGGGGGGGACTCCTATAATTCACCCCTCCACTTT. Translating gives CASSIGGDSYNSPLHF.

This clone was seen a single time. The chain employs TRBV30 and TRBJ1-1; D not resolved. Germline lookup yields CDR1 GTSNPN and CDR2 SVGIG (reference sequence). Deletions cut 4 bases from V and 0 bases from J, with 9 bases between. The CDR3 length is 13 residues. The CDR3 DNA is TGTGCCTGGAAGGACTTGATGAACACTGAAGCTTTCTTT. The encoded protein is CAWKDLMNTEAFF.

The DNA of the CDR3 is TGTGCCAGCAGTCCTCAGGGACAAGAGACCCAGTACTTC. Its protein is CASSPQGQETQYF. The gene calls are TRBV12-3 or TRBV12-4 and TRBJ2-5, with a tentative D call TRBD1 (5 bases). V gave up 5 bases and J gave up 2 bases, with 9 bases separating them. There are 13 residues in the CDR3.

The chain recombines TRBV2 with TRBJ2-5; 7 bases agree with TRBD2. The CDR3 extends over 11 amino acids. Looked up from germline, CDR1 is SNHLY and CDR2 is FYNNEI. V trimming: 9 bases; J trimming: 5 bases; junction bases outside the gene matches: 3. CDR3 nucleotides: TGTGCCAGGCGGCGGGAGGAGACCCAGTACTTC. This sequence encodes CARRREETQYF.

The CDR3 region is CATRLAGITGELFF. As DNA, the CDR3 is TGTGCCACTAGACTAGCGGGGATCACCGGGGAGCTGTTTTTT. The rearrangement uses TRBV11-2 and TRBJ2-2; 11 bases are shared with TRBD2. The CDR3 totals 14 residues. The germline gives CDR1 SGHAT, CDR2 FQNNGV. V shed 10 bases, J shed 4 bases, and the junction held 5 bases outside the gene matches.

J is TRBJ1-4 and V is TRBV7-9; tentatively, D is TRBD1 (6 bases). This CDR3 is built from 12 residues. V was trimmed by 7 bases and J by 8 bases, leaving 11 bases between them. Per the germline V gene, CDR1 is SEHNR and CDR2 is FQNEAQ (reference sequence). The CDR3 sequence: CASMGAEEKLFF. In DNA, the CDR3 is TGTGCCAGCATGGGGGCGGAGGAAAAACTGTTTTTT.

This chain links TRBV12-5 with TRBJ2-7; the match to TRBD1 covers 7 bases. Germline V CDR1 and CDR2: LGHNT, FRNRAP. The V segment lost 2 bases and the J segment 7 bases; nucleotides outside the gene matches: 5. This CDR3 region has 13 residues. This chain's CDR3 is CASGLLPGQEQYF. CDR3 DNA: TGTGCTAGTGGTTTGCTACCGGGACAGGAGCAGTACTTC. Full variable domain (missing parts from reference TRBV12-5 and TRBJ2-7): DARVTQTPRHKVTEMGQEVTMRCQPILGHNTVFWYRQTMMQGLELLAYFRNRAPLDDSGMPKDRFSAEMPDATLATLKIQPSEPRDSAVYFCASGLLPGQEQYFGPGTRLTVT.

The chain employs TRBV14 and TRBJ2-2; D perhaps matches TRBD2 (5 bases). This CDR3 comprises 15 residues. V was clipped by 1 base and J by 5 bases, with 11 bases between them. Germline V lookup: CDR1 SGHDN, CDR2 FVKESK. CDR3 loop: CASSQVGSGTGELFF. The CDR3 DNA sequence: TGTGCCAGCAGCCAAGTTGGGTCGGGAACCGGGGAGCTGTTTTTT.

This chain connects TRBV7-2 to TRBJ1-2; D remains ambiguous. This CDR3 has 15 amino acids. The germline gives CDR1 SGHTA, CDR2 FQGNSA. V lost 3 bases to trimming and J lost 4 bases, with 15 bases between them. CDR3 sequence (DNA): TGTGCCAGCAGCTTGGGCCCTCGGGGTGGCTATGGCTACACCTTC. Translating gives CASSLGPRGGYGYTF.

This chain uses TRBV19 with TRBJ1-2; D call uncertain. The CDR3 consists of 17 residues. V was pared by 3 bases and J by 8 bases, with 25 bases between. CDR1 is LNHDA and CDR2 is SQIVND in the germline V gene (reference sequence). In nucleotides, the CDR3 is TGTGCCAGTAGTATTAGGCCGGGAGGAAACGCCGCTCGGGGCTACACCTTC. Its translation: CASSIRPGGNAARGYTF.

The chain couples TRBV5-1 to TRBJ2-7; tentatively, D is TRBD2 (5 bases). CDR1 is SGHRS, CDR2 YFSETQ, per germline. There are 14 residues in the CDR3. Between the trimmed V and J ends, which lost 3 bases and 0 bases, there was a span of 10 bases. The CDR3 here is CASSSGLSSYEQYF. The CDR3 bases are TGCGCCAGCAGCTCTGGACTGAGCTCCTACGAGCAGTACTTC.

This chain uses TRBV7-6 with TRBJ2-6; D is undetermined. The CDR3 totals 17 residues. Germline V CDR1 and CDR2: SGHVS, FNYEAQ. With 5 bases removed from V and 0 bases from J, the gap between germline ends came to 14 bases. The CDR3 region has the DNA TGTGCCAGCAGCCCGAGAGGCCACCTCTCTGGGGCCAACGTCCTGACTTTC. Its translation: CASSPRGHLSGANVLTF.

This clone has a single count. V gene TRBV7-2 combines with J gene TRBJ2-1, with D maybe TRBD1 (6 bases). V lost 2 bases and J 2 bases, leaving 10 bases between the germline ends. Germline V CDR1 and CDR2: SGHTA, FQGNSA. This CDR3 has 15 residues. CDR3 nucleotides: TGTGCCAGCAGCTTATGGAGGACAGCCTACAATGAGCAGTTCTTC. This translates into CASSLWRTAYNEQFF.

The V call is TRBV5-4, the J call TRBJ1-2; no clear D gene. With 1 base removed from V and 1 base from J, the gap between germline ends came to 8 bases. This CDR3 has 14 amino acids. Germline V gene data show CDR1 as SGHNT and CDR2 as YYREEE (reference sequence). This CDR3 reads CASSLSSGNYGYTF. CDR3 nucleotide sequence: TGTGCCAGCAGCTTGTCTTCCGGTAACTATGGCTACACCTTC.

The V call is TRBV7-8, the J call TRBJ2-1, with 11 bases matching TRBD1. CDR3 length: 15 amino acids. CDR1 is SGHVS, CDR2 FQNEAQ, per germline. The trim removed 5 bases at V and 3 bases at J, leaving 3 bases unmatched. The DNA of the CDR3 is TGTGCCAGCAGCCCCGGGACAGGGGGCTACAATGAGCAGTTCTTC. Translation gives CASSPGTGGYNEQFF.

V gene TRBV4-3 combines with J gene TRBJ2-7; TRBD2 agrees at 8 bases. V dropped 1 base and J dropped 3; count of bases not matched to a gene: 5. CDR3 length: 15 residues. CDR1 and CDR2 (germline): LGHNA, YSLEER. Written as DNA, the CDR3 is TGCGCCAGCAGCCAAGGGGTTGCGGGAGGCTACGAGCAGTACTTC. It specifies CASSQGVAGGYEQYF.

The chain has TRBV6-5 and TRBJ2-7; D may be TRBD1 (6 bases). V was pared by 8 bases and J by 3 bases, with 11 bases between. Germline V gene sequence: CDR1 MNHEY, CDR2 SVGAGI. The CDR3 spans 12 residues. In nucleotides, the CDR3 is TGTGCCAGCGGACAGAAGGGCTACGAGCAGTACTTC. Protein: CASGQKGYEQYF.

CDR3: CASSPRGLAGQETQYF. The DNA of the CDR3 is TGTGCCAGCTCACCCAGGGGACTAGCGGGACAAGAGACCCAGTACTTC. The chain couples TRBV18 to TRBJ2-5; TRBD2 aligns across 13 bases. V shed 3 bases, J shed 2 bases, and the junction held 3 bases outside the gene matches. CDR1 and CDR2 from the germline V gene are KGHSH and LQKENI. The CDR3 sequence is 16 residues long.

This chain uses TRBV5-1 with TRBJ2-7; D may be TRBD1 (6 bases). V lost 4 bases, J lost 0 bases, and 8 bases lay in between. The CDR3 totals 13 residues. Germline assignment: CDR1 SGHRS and CDR2 YFSETQ. CDR3 in DNA: TGCGCCAGCAGCCGGACAGTCTCCTACGAGCAGTACTTC. Translated: CASSRTVSYEQYF.